This is a list of T cell receptor beta chains from one sample in a study of post-analysis software for immune sequencing data. TCRdb used MiXCR to reprocess the PCR reads, holding one entry per CDR3 protein. Of around 200,000 distinct CDR3 sequences listed, 25% to 30% are singletons. The sequenced sample consisted of blood. Receptor source: a girl aged 2-17 years with multiple sclerosis. Each CDR3 is given with its conserved first and last residue. The D gene is left open where the match is weak. A clone size is listed for some rows: how often the clone was seen (once, few, many), or a class if it is expanded.

J gene: TRBJ2-3; clone size: once; D gene: NA; V gene: TRBV3-1; CDR3 protein: CSSSYRLVLGDTQYF; CDR3 DNA: TGTTCCAGCAGCTACCGACTAGTCCTGGGGGATACGCAGTATTTT
J gene: TRBJ1-6; clone size: NA; D gene: TRBD1; V gene: TRBV5-1; CDR3 protein: CASSLDGQGPNSPPHF; CDR3 DNA: TGCGCCAGCAGCTTGGATGGACAGGGCCCGAATTCACCCCCCCACTTT
J gene: TRBJ2-7; clone size: few; D gene: TRBD2; V gene: TRBV15; CDR3 protein: CATSREGGRGEQYF; CDR3 DNA: TGTGCCACCAGCAGAGAGGGAGGGAGAGGGGAGCAGTACTTC
J gene: TRBJ2-3; clone size: many; D gene: NA; V gene: TRBV18; CDR3 protein: CASSPPGHIATDTQYF; CDR3 DNA: TGTGCCAGCTCGCCTCCGGGACACATCGCCACAGATACGCAGTATTTT
J gene: TRBJ2-5; clone size: NA; D gene: NA; V gene: TRBV5-1; CDR3 protein: CASRDPPETQYF; CDR3 DNA: TGCGCCAGCAGGGACCCACCGGAGACCCAGTACTTC
J gene: TRBJ1-3; clone size: NA; D gene: NA; V gene: TRBV6-5; CDR3 protein: CASSYSLGGNTIYF; CDR3 DNA: TGTGCCAGCAGTTACTCATTGGGTGGAAACACCATATATTTT
J gene: TRBJ1-4; clone size: NA; D gene: TRBD1; V gene: TRBV27; CDR3 protein: CASSLSDRPENEKLFF; CDR3 DNA: TGTGCCAGCAGTTTATCGGACAGGCCGGAAAATGAAAAACTGTTTTTT
J gene: TRBJ1-1; clone size: many; D gene: NA; V gene: TRBV27; CDR3 protein: CASSWTATPAFF; CDR3 DNA: TGTGCCAGCAGTTGGACAGCGACGCCAGCTTTCTTT
J gene: TRBJ1-4; clone size: NA; D gene: NA; V gene: TRBV5-1; CDR3 protein: CASSLEYRSRNEKLFF; CDR3 DNA: TGCGCCAGCAGCTTGGAGTACAGGAGTCGTAATGAAAAACTGTTTTTT
J gene: TRBJ2-1; clone size: many; D gene: NA; V gene: TRBV6-2/TRBV6-3; CDR3 protein: CASSYLGGGDEQFF; CDR3 DNA: TGTGCCAGCAGTTATTTAGGGGGAGGAGATGAGCAGTTCTTC
J gene: TRBJ1-1; clone size: NA; D gene: NA; V gene: TRBV5-1; CDR3 protein: CASSPPKNTEAFF; CDR3 DNA: TGCGCCAGCAGCCCCCCTAAGAACACTGAAGCTTTCTTT
J gene: TRBJ1-1; clone size: few; D gene: NA; V gene: TRBV5-1; CDR3 protein: CASSLQASPPAFF; CDR3 DNA: TGCGCCAGCAGCTTACAGGCCAGCCCTCCGGCTTTCTTT
J gene: TRBJ2-7; clone size: many; D gene: TRBD1; V gene: TRBV12-3/TRBV12-4; CDR3 protein: CANQRTGGFFSSYEQYF; CDR3 DNA: TGTGCCAATCAGAGGACAGGGGGTTTCTTTAGCTCCTACGAGCAGTACTTC
J gene: TRBJ2-1; clone size: few; D gene: NA; V gene: TRBV7-2; CDR3 protein: CDSSSRAKTGNEQFF; CDR3 DNA: TGTGACAGCAGCTCCCGGGCTAAGACAGGCAATGAGCAGTTCTTC
J gene: TRBJ2-5; clone size: NA; D gene: NA; V gene: TRBV11-2; CDR3 protein: CASGLDFPQGAQETQYF; CDR3 DNA: TGTGCCAGCGGCTTAGATTTCCCTCAAGGGGCCCAGGAGACCCAGTACTTC
J gene: TRBJ2-3; clone size: NA; D gene: TRBD1; V gene: TRBV12-3/TRBV12-4; CDR3 protein: CASSPTGRGTDTQYF; CDR3 DNA: TGTGCCAGCAGCCCGACAGGGAGAGGCACAGATACGCAGTATTTT
J gene: TRBJ1-1; clone size: NA; D gene: NA; V gene: TRBV5-5; CDR3 protein: CASSPASGTEVFF; CDR3 DNA: TGTGCCAGCAGCCCCGCTAGTGGGACTGAAGTTTTCTTT
J gene: TRBJ2-7; clone size: few; D gene: NA; V gene: TRBV29-1; CDR3 protein: CSVGWGHEQYF; CDR3 DNA: TGCAGCGTTGGCTGGGGCCACGAGCAGTACTTC
J gene: TRBJ2-1; clone size: many; D gene: NA; V gene: TRBV5-6; CDR3 protein: CASSLWRGSGEQFF; CDR3 DNA: TGTGCCAGCAGCTTGTGGAGAGGCAGTGGTGAGCAGTTCTTC
J gene: TRBJ2-7; clone size: few; D gene: NA; V gene: TRBV7-9; CDR3 protein: CASSPGAGNYEQYF; CDR3 DNA: TGTGCCAGCAGCCCGGGGGCCGGGAACTACGAGCAGTACTTC
J gene: TRBJ1-2; clone size: once; D gene: NA; V gene: TRBV28; CDR3 protein: CASSPQGRLGHTF; CDR3 DNA: TGTGCCAGCAGTCCTCAGGGTCGGTTGGGCCACACCTTC
J gene: TRBJ1-1; clone size: NA; D gene: NA; V gene: TRBV19; CDR3 protein: CASRITGRGTEAFF; CDR3 DNA: TGTGCCAGTAGGATCACGGGCCGGGGGACTGAAGCTTTCTTT
J gene: TRBJ2-7; clone size: many; D gene: TRBD1; V gene: TRBV5-1; CDR3 protein: CASSIRGETGVPYEQYF; CDR3 DNA: TGCGCCAGCAGCATCCGGGGCGAGACAGGGGTCCCCTACGAGCAGTACTTC
J gene: TRBJ2-1; clone size: many; D gene: NA; V gene: TRBV5-5; CDR3 protein: CASSLGQGSYNEQFF; CDR3 DNA: TGTGCCAGCAGCTTGGGGCAGGGGTCCTACAATGAGCAGTTCTTC
J gene: TRBJ1-5; clone size: few; D gene: TRBD1; V gene: TRBV29-1; CDR3 protein: CSVEQGVNQPQHF; CDR3 DNA: TGCAGCGTTGAGCAGGGGGTGAATCAGCCCCAGCATTTT
J gene: TRBJ2-7; clone size: few; D gene: NA; V gene: TRBV19; CDR3 protein: CASKAGRDTGSYEQYF; CDR3 DNA: TGTGCCAGTAAGGCGGGCCGAGACACTGGCTCCTACGAGCAGTACTTC
J gene: TRBJ1-5; clone size: once; D gene: NA; V gene: TRBV30; CDR3 protein: CAWSAGSNQPQHF; CDR3 DNA: TGTGCCTGGAGCGCAGGGAGCAATCAGCCCCAGCATTTT
J gene: TRBJ1-1; clone size: NA; D gene: NA; V gene: TRBV28; CDR3 protein: CASSVGLGSGTEVFF; CDR3 DNA: NA
J gene: TRBJ2-3; clone size: many; D gene: NA; V gene: TRBV6-5; CDR3 protein: CASKTAGAGDTQYF; CDR3 DNA: TGTGCCAGCAAGACTGCGGGGGCTGGAGATACGCAGTATTTT
J gene: TRBJ1-2; clone size: NA; D gene: TRBD1; V gene: TRBV7-9; CDR3 protein: CASSVAGTGDGYTF; CDR3 DNA: TGTGCCAGCAGCGTAGCCGGGACAGGGGATGGCTACACCTTC
J gene: TRBJ1-4; clone size: few; D gene: NA; V gene: TRBV3-1; CDR3 protein: CASSQRGSSNEKLFF; CDR3 DNA: TGTGCCAGCAGCCAACGGGGCAGTTCGAATGAAAAACTGTTTTTT
J gene: TRBJ2-1; clone size: few; D gene: TRBD2; V gene: TRBV6-6; CDR3 protein: CASRPGTSGAYNEQFF; CDR3 DNA: TGTGCCAGCAGGCCCGGGACTAGCGGGGCCTACAATGAGCAGTTCTTC
J gene: TRBJ2-1; clone size: many; D gene: NA; V gene: TRBV5-1; CDR3 protein: CASSLEVGVSGNEQFF; CDR3 DNA: TGCGCCAGCAGCTTGGAGGTGGGGGTTTCGGGGAATGAGCAGTTCTTC
J gene: TRBJ2-7; clone size: many; D gene: TRBD1; V gene: TRBV12-3/TRBV12-4; CDR3 protein: CASSRTGREQYF; CDR3 DNA: TGTGCCAGCAGCAGGACAGGGAGGGAGCAGTACTTC
J gene: TRBJ2-7; clone size: NA; D gene: TRBD2; V gene: TRBV6-6; CDR3 protein: CASSPYGGGGAAEQYF; CDR3 DNA: TGTGCCAGCAGCCCATATGGGGGCGGGGGGGCCGCCGAGCAGTACTTC
J gene: TRBJ2-3; clone size: many; D gene: TRBD2; V gene: TRBV12-3/TRBV12-4; CDR3 protein: CASSSRAGGDTQYF; CDR3 DNA: TGTGCCAGCAGCTCGAGAGCGGGGGGAGATACGCAGTATTTT
J gene: TRBJ2-1; clone size: once; D gene: NA; V gene: TRBV4-2; CDR3 protein: CASSQQRTGSEQFF; CDR3 DNA: TGTGCCAGCAGCCAACAACGGACGGGAAGTGAGCAGTTCTTC
J gene: TRBJ2-5; clone size: many; D gene: TRBD1; V gene: TRBV3-1; CDR3 protein: CASSQALGTGGLETQYF; CDR3 DNA: TGTGCCAGCAGCCAAGCCCTGGGGACAGGGGGCCTAGAGACCCAGTACTTC
J gene: TRBJ1-5; clone size: few; D gene: NA; V gene: TRBV30; CDR3 protein: CAWSRGIDQPQHF; CDR3 DNA: TGTGCCTGGAGTAGGGGTATTGATCAGCCCCAGCATTTT